The 2 T cell receptor beta chains listed next were all sequenced from one sample in a study of patients and donors after allogeneic stem cell transplantation. MiXCR was run by TCRdb on the RT-PCR reads, yielding one entry per CDR3 protein. Of more than 150,000 distinct CDR3 sequences detected, more than 20% appear once; the ten largest clones hold 25% to 30%. Sequencing was done on a sample of blood, either unsorted or a sorted T cell fraction (not recorded which). Source of these receptors: a human donor who was either an allogeneic HSCT recipient or a stem cell or donor lymphocyte infusion donor (not recorded which). It is not recorded whose cells these are; they may come from a transplant donor.

This clonotype has only a few counts. The genes are TRBV14 and TRBJ2-5, with D unclear. In germline, CDR1 is SGHDN, CDR2 FVKESK. There are 14 residues in the CDR3. V dropped 4 bases and J dropped 1 base, with 10 bases sitting between them. In nucleotides, the CDR3 is TGTGCCAGCAGCCGCCGGCGGCGCCAAGAGACCCAGTACTTC. Encoded protein: CASSRRRRQETQYF. The full variable domain, with the rest looked up from reference TRBV14 and TRBJ2-5, is EAGVTQFPSHSVIEKGQTVTLRCDPISGHDNLYWYRRVMGKEIKFLLHFVKESKQDESGMPNNRFLAERTGGTYSTLKVQPAELEDSGVYFCASSRRRRQETQYFGPGTRLLVL.

This clonotype appeared a few times. The V and J genes are TRBV9 and TRBJ2-1; D may be TRBD2 (6 bases). This CDR3 has 12 residues. The germline CDR1 and CDR2 sequences are SGDLS and YYNGEE. Trimming removed 0 bases from V and 8 bases from J, with 6 bases in between. The DNA for the CDR3 is TGTGCCAGCAGCGTAGGGGGGGATGAGCAGTTCTTC. Translation: CASSVGGDEQFF. Full variable domain (missing parts from reference TRBV9 and TRBJ2-1): DSGVTQTPKHLITATGQRVTLRCSPRSGDLSVYWYQQSLDQGLQFLIQYYNGEERAKGNILERFSAQQFPDLHSELNLSSLELGDSALYFCASSVGGDEQFFGPGTRLTVL.